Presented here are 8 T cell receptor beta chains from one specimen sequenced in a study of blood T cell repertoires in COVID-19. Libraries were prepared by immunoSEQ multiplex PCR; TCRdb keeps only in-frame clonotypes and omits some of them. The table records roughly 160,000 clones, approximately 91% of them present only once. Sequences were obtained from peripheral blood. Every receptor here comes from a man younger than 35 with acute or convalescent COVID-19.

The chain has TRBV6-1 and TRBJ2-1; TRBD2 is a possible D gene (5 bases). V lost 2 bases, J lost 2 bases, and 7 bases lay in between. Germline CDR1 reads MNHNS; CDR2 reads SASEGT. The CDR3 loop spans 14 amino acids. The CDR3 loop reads CASSEQLAYNEQFF. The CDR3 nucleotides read TGTGCCAGCAGTGAACAACTAGCCTACAATGAGCAGTTCTTC.

The CDR3 sequence: CASARLGQGALGANVLTF. Here the CDR3 DNA reads TGTGCCTCAGCACGTCTGGGACAGGGGGCGCTAGGGGCCAACGTCCTGACTTTC. V and J are TRBV27 and TRBJ2-6; 12 bases are a match to TRBD1. The CDR3 covers 18 residues. Germline loops: CDR1 MNHEY, CDR2 SMNVEV (reference sequence). Losses at the gene ends were 11 bases for V and 4 bases for J; bases not matched to a gene: 15.

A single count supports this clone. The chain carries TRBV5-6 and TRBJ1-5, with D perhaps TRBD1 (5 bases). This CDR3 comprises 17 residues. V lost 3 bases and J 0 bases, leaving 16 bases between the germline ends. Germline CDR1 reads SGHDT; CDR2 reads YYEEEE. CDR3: CASSSAGIRSSNQPQHF. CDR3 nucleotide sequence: TGTGCCAGCAGCTCCGCAGGGATTCGAAGTAGCAATCAGCCCCAGCATTTT.

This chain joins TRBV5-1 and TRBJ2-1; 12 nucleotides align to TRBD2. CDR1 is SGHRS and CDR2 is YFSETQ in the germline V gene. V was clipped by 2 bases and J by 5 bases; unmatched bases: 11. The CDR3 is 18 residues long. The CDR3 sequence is CASSFKKTTSGSHNEQFF. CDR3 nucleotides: TGCGCCAGCAGCTTCAAGAAAACGACTAGCGGGAGCCACAATGAGCAGTTCTTC. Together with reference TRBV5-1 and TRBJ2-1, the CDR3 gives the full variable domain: KAGVTQTPRYLIKTRGQQVTLSCSPISGHRSVSWYQQTPGQGLQFLFEYFSETQRNKGNFPGRFSGRQFSNSRSEMNVSTLELGDSALYLCASSFKKTTSGSHNEQFFGPGTRLTVL.

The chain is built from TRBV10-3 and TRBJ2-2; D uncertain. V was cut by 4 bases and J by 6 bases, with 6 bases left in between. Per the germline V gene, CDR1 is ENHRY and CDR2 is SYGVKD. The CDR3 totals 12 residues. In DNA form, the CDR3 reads TGTGCCATCAGTGTAAGCGCCGGGGAGCTGTTTTTT. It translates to CAISVSAGELFF.

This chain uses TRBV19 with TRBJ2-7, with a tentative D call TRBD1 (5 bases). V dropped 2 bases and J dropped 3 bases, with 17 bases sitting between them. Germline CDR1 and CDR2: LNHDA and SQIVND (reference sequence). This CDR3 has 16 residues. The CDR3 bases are TGTGCCAGTAGTATACTTGACAGAGAGAATCACTACGAGCAGTACTTC. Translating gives CASSILDRENHYEQYF.

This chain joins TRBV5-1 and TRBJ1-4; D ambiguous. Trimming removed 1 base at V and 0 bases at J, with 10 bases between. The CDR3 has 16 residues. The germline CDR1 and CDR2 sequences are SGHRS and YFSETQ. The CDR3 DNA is TGCGCCAGCAGCTTGATGGCCCCCACAACTAATGAAAAACTGTTTTTT. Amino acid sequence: CASSLMAPTTNEKLFF.

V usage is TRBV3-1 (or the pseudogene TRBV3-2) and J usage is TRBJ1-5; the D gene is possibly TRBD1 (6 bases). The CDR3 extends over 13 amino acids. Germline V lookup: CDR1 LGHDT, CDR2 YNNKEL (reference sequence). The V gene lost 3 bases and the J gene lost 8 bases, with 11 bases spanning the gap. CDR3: CASSHRGQKPQHF. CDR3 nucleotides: TGTGCCAGCAGCCACCGAGGACAGAAGCCCCAGCATTTT.